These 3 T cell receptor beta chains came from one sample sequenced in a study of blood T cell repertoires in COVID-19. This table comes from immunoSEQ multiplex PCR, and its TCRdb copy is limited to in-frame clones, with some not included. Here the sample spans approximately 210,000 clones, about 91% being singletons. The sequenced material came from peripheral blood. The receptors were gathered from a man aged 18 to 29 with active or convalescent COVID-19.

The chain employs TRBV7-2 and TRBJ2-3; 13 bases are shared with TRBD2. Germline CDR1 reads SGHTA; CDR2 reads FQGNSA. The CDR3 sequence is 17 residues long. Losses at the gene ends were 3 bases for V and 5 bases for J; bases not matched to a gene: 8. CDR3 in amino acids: CASSLTGLAGVKDTQYF. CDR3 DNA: TGTGCCAGCAGCTTGACAGGACTAGCGGGAGTTAAAGATACGCAGTATTTT. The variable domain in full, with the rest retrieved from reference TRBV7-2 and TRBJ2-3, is GAGVSQSPSNKVTEKGKDVELRCDPISGHTALYWYRQSLGQGLEFLIYFQGNSAPDKSGLPSDRFSAERTGGSVSTLTIQRTQQEDSAVYLCASSLTGLAGVKDTQYFGPGTRLTVL.

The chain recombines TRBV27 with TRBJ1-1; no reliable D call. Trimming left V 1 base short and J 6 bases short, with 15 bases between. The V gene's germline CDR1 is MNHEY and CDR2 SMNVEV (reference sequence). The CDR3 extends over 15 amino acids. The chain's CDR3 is CASSLYRTEGAEAFF. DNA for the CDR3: TGTGCCAGCAGTTTATACCGGACTGAAGGCGCTGAAGCTTTCTTT.

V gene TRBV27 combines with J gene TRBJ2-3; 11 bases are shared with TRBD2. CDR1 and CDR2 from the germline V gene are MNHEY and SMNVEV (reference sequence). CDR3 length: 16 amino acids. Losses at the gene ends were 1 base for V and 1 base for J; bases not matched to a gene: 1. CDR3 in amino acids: CASSLLTSGGTDTQYF. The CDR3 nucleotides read TGTGCCAGCAGTTTATTGACTAGCGGGGGCACAGATACGCAGTATTTT.